The next 9 T cell receptor beta chains were all read from a single sample in a study of blood T cell repertoires in COVID-19. The data were produced by immunoSEQ multiplex PCR, yet TCRdb's version contains in-frame clones alone and is incomplete. The repertoire holds some 80,000 clones, over 85% seen once, with approximately 16% in the top ten. Material for sequencing was peripheral blood. The receptor source for this set is an elderly woman with active or convalescent COVID-19.

This sequence joins TRBV3-1 (or the pseudogene TRBV3-2) and TRBJ1-2; no definite D call. V shed 4 bases and J shed 5 bases, with 17 bases lying between them. The CDR3 spans 15 residues. Germline V gene lookup returns CDR1 LGHDT and CDR2 YNNKEL (reference sequence). The chain's CDR3 is CASSPLSRGGYGYTF. CDR3 nucleotides: TGTGCCAGCAGCCCCCTTTCTAGAGGAGGGTATGGCTACACCTTC.

The V call is TRBV6-1, the J call TRBJ2-1; TRBD1 matches 9 bases. V was clipped by 4 bases and J by 0 bases; unmatched bases: 7. The CDR3 runs to 17 residues. CDR1 and CDR2 from the germline V gene are MNHNS and SASEGT. The CDR3 DNA sequence: TGTGCCAGCAGTGTTACAGGGGGCTCGAGCTCCTACAATGAGCAGTTCTTC. Amino acids: CASSVTGGSSSYNEQFF.

The chain couples TRBV11-1 to TRBJ2-1; 13 positions agree with TRBD2. Unmatched junction bases numbered 7, after V lost 5 bases and J lost 9 bases. The CDR3 is 15 amino acids. Germline values: CDR1 SGHAT, CDR2 FQDESV (reference sequence). CDR3 sequence reads: CASSPRTSGGGEQFF. The CDR3 DNA follows: TGTGCCAGCAGCCCACGGACTAGCGGGGGAGGTGAGCAGTTCTTC.

This sequence joins TRBV21-1 and TRBJ1-3; whether TRBD1, the table's D call, matches the DNA was not checked. TRBV21-1 is a pseudogene. The CDR3 runs to 16 residues. CDR3 DNA: TGTGCCAGCAGCTCGAAGGGGGCGCACTCTGGAAACACCATATATTTT. Translated: CASSSKGAHSGNTIYF.

The chain carries TRBV28 and TRBJ2-7; a possible D gene is TRBD1 (5 bases). Trimming left V 6 bases short and J 4 bases short, with 13 bases between. Germline CDR1 reads MDHEN; CDR2 reads SYDVKM. The CDR3 runs 13 residues. Written as DNA, the CDR3 is TGTGCCAGCAGCCGACAGATTGTATACGAGCAGTACTTC. It encodes CASSRQIVYEQYF.

This clone occurred once. This rearrangement joins TRBV6-2 or TRBV6-3 to TRBJ1-6; TRBD1 might be the D (6 bases). Trimming took 2 bases from V and 4 from J, leaving 6 bases between them. The CDR3 totals 14 residues. Germline V gene data show CDR1 as MNHEY and CDR2 as SVGEGT. CDR3 nucleotides: TGTGCCAGCAGTTACCAGGGGTATAATTCACCCCTCCACTTT. Its protein product is CASSYQGYNSPLHF.

The J gene is TRBJ2-5, the V gene TRBV9, with D uncertain. Between the trimmed V and J ends, which lost 0 bases and 5 bases, there was a span of 14 bases. This CDR3 contains 15 residues. Germline loops: CDR1 SGDLS, CDR2 YYNGEE. CDR3 in DNA: TGTGCCAGCAGCGTAGCGTGGCAGGTTGGGGAGACCCAGTACTTC. Protein product: CASSVAWQVGETQYF.

This clone was detected only a few times. The chain is built from TRBV4-1 and TRBJ1-5, with 9 bases matching TRBD1. With V trimmed by 1 base and J by 4 bases, 5 bases remained unmatched. CDR3 size: 16 residues. Germline values: CDR1 MGHRA, CDR2 YSYEKL. CDR3 loop: CASSQGGDRENQPQHF. The DNA for the CDR3 is TGCGCCAGCAGCCAAGGTGGGGACAGGGAAAATCAGCCCCAGCATTTT.

The chain carries TRBV30 and TRBJ2-7; 7 bases align to TRBD2. The junction had 6 bases not matched to a gene; V was cut back by 0 bases and J by 7 bases. The V gene's germline CDR1 is GTSNPN and CDR2 SVGIG (reference sequence). The CDR3 length is 13 residues. The DNA for the CDR3 is TGTGCCTGGAGTGTAGTAAGGGGAGGGGAGCAGTACTTC. Its translation: CAWSVVRGGEQYF.